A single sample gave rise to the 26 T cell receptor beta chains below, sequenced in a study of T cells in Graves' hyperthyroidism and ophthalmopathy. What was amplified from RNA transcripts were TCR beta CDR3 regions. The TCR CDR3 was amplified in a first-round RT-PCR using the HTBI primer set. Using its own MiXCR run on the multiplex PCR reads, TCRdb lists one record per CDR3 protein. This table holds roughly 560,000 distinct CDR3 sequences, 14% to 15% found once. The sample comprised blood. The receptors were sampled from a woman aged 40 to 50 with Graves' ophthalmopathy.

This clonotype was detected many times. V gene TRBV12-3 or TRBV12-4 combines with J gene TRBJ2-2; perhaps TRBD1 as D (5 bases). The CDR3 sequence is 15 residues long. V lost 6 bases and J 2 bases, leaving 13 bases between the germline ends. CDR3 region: CASRGLGPNTGELFF. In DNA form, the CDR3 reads TGTGCCAGCAGGGGTCTGGGGCCCAACACCGGGGAGCTGTTTTTT.

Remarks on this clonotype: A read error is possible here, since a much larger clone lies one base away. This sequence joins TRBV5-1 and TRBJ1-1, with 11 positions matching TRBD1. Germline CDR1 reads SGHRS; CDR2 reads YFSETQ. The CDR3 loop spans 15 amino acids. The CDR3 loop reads CASGLGQGEFTEAFF. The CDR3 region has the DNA TGCGCCAGCGGCTTGGGACAGGGGGAATTCACTGAAGCTTTCTTT.

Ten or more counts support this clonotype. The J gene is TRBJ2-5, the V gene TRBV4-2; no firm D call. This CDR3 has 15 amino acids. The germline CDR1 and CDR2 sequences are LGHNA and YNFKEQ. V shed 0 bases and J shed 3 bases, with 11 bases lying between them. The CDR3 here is CASSQDWQLEETQYF. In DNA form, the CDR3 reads TGTGCCAGCAGCCAAGATTGGCAGCTGGAAGAGACCCAGTACTTC.

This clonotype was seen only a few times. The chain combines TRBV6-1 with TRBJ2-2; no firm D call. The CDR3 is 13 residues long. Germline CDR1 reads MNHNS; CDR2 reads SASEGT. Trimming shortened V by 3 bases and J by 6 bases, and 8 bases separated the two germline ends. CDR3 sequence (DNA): TGTGCCAGCAGTGAGCGGCGCGCCGGGGAGCTGTTTTTT. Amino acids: CASSERRAGELFF.

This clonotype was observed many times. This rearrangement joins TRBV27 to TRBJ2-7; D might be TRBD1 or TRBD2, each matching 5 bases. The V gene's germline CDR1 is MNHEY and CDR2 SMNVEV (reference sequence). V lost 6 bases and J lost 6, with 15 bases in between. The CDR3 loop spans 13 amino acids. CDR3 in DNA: TGTGCCAGCAGCCGTACTAAGGGGAGCGAGCAGTACTTC. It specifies CASSRTKGSEQYF.

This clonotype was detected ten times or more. The CDR3 DNA is TGCAGCGTTGAAGTCATCAACACTGAAGCTTTCTTT. Translation gives CSVEVINTEAFF. The rearrangement links TRBV29-1 to TRBJ1-1, with D unresolved. CDR1 and CDR2 from the germline V gene are SQVTM and ANQGSEA. The V end was cut by 1 base, the J end by 2 bases, with 5 bases between. The CDR3 has 12 residues.

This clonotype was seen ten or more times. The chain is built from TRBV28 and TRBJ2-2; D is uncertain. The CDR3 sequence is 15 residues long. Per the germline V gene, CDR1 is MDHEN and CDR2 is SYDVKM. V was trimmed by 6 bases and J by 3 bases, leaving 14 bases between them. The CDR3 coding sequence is TGTGCCAGCAGGCCAAACAGTGGCTACACCGGGGAGCTGTTTTTT. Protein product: CASRPNSGYTGELFF.

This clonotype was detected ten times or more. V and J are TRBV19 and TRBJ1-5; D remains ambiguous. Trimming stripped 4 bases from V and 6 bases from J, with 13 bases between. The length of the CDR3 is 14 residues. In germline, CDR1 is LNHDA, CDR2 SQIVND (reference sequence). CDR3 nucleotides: TGTGCCAGTAGTACCCCCCTGGGGAGTCAGCCCCAGCATTTT. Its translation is CASSTPLGSQPQHF.

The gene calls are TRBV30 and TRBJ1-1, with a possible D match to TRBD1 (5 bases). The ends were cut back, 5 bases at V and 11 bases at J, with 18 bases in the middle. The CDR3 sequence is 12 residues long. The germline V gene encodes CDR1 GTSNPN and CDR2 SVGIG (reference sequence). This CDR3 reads CAWATVRQMAFF. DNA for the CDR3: TGTGCCTGGGCTACCGTGCGACAGATGGCTTTCTTT.

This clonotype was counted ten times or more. In DNA form, the CDR3 reads TGTGCCAGCAGCCCTCCCCCCTATGGCAATCAGCCCCAGCATTTT. Translated: CASSPPPYGNQPQHF. The genes are TRBV12-3 or TRBV12-4 and TRBJ1-5; D gene uncertain. The CDR3 consists of 15 residues. V was cut by 6 bases and J by 2 bases, with 14 bases left in between.

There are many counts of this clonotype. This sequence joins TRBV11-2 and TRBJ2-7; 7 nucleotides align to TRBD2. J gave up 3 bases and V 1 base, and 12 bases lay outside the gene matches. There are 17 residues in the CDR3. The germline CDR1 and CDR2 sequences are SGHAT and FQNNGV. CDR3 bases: TGTGCCAGCAGCTTAGGAGGCCGGCGGGGGTCCCTCTACGAGCAGTACTTC. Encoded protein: CASSLGGRRGSLYEQYF. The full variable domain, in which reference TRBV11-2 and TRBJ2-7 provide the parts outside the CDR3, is EAGVAQSPRYKIIEKRQSVAFWCNPISGHATLYWYQQILGQGPKLLIQFQNNGVVDDSQLPKDRFSAERLKGVDSTLKIQPAKLEDSAVYLCASSLGGRRGSLYEQYFGPGTRLTVT.

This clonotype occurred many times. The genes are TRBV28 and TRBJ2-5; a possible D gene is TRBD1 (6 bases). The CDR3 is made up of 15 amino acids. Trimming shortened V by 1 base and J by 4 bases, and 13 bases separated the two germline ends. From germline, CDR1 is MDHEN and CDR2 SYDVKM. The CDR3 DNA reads TGTGCCAGCAGTTTATATCGACAGGTGGGAGAGACCCAGTACTTC. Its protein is CASSLYRQVGETQYF.

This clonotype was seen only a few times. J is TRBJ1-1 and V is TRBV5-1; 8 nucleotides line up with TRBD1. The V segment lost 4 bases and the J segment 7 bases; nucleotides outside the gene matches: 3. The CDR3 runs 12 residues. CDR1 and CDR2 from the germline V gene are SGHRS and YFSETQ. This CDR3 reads CASSQGTGEAFF. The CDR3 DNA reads TGCGCCAGCAGCCAGGGGACAGGTGAAGCTTTCTTT.

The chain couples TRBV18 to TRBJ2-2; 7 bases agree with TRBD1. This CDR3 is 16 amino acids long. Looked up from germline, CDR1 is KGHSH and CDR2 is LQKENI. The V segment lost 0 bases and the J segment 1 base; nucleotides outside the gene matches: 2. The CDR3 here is CASSPPGQRNTGELFF. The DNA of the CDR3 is TGTGCCAGCTCACCACCGGGACAGAGGAACACCGGGGAGCTGTTTTTT. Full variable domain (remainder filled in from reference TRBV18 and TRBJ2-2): NAGVMQNPRHLVRRRGQEARLRCSPMKGHSHVYWYRQLPEEGLKFMVYLQKENIIDESGMPKERFSAEFPKEGPSILRIQQVVRGDSAAYFCASSPPGQRNTGELFFGEGSRLTVL.

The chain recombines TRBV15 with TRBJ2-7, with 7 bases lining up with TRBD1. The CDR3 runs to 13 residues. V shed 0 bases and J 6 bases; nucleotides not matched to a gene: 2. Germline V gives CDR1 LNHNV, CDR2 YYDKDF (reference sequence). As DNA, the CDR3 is TGTGCCACCAGCAGAGAGGACAGGTTCGAGCAGTACTTC. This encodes CATSREDRFEQYF.

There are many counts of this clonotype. CDR3 region: CASSAALNTEAFF. The CDR3 region has the DNA TGTGCCAGCAGTGCGGCGCTGAACACTGAAGCTTTCTTT. The rearrangement links TRBV12-3 or TRBV12-4 to TRBJ1-1; D ambiguous. This CDR3 is 13 amino acids long. V was pared by 5 bases and J by 0 bases, with 7 bases between.

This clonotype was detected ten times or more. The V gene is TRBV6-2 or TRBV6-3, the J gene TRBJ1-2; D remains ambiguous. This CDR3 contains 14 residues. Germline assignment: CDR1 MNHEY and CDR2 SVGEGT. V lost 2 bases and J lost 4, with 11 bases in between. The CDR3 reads CASSYARDGYGYTF. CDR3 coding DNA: TGTGCCAGCAGTTACGCGAGGGATGGCTATGGCTACACCTTC.

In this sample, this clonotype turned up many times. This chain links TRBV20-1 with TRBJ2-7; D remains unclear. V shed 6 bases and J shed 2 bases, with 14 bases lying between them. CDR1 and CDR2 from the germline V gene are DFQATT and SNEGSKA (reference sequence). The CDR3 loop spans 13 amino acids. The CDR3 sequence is CSAARPGTYEQYF. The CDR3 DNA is TGCAGTGCCGCCCGGCCAGGAACCTACGAGCAGTACTTC.

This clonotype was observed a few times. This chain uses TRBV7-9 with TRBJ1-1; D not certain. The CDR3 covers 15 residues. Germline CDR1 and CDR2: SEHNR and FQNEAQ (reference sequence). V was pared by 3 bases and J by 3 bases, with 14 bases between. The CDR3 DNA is TGTGCCAGCAGCTTGCGGGCAGACTGGGACACTGAAGCTTTCTTT. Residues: CASSLRADWDTEAFF.

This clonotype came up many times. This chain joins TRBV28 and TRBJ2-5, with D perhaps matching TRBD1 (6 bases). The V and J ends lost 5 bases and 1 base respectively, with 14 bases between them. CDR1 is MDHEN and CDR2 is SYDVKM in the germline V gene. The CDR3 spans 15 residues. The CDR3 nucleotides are TGTGCCAGCAGTCTCTCCGGGACACCCCAAGAGACCCAGTACTTC. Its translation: CASSLSGTPQETQYF. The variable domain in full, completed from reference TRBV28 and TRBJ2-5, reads DVKVTQSSRYLVKRTGEKVFLECVQDMDHENMFWYRQDPGLGLRLIYFSYDVKMKEKGDIPEGYSVSREKKERFSLILESASTNQTSMYLCASSLSGTPQETQYFGPGTRLLVL.

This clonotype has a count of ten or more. Written as DNA, the CDR3 is TGTGCCAGCAGCTTGAGTTTCGGTGGTAATTCACCCCTCCACTTT. Its translation is CASSLSFGGNSPLHF. The genes are TRBV7-2 and TRBJ1-6; D is undetermined. Trimming took 3 bases from V and 6 from J, leaving 12 bases between them. The V gene's germline CDR1 is SGHTA and CDR2 FQGNSA. The CDR3 totals 15 residues.

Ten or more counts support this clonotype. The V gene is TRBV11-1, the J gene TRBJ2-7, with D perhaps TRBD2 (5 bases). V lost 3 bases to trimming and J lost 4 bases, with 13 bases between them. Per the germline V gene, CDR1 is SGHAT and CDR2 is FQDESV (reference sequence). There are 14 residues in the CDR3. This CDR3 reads CASSFGSGGYEQYF. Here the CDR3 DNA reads TGTGCCAGCAGCTTCGGATCAGGAGGATACGAGCAGTACTTC.

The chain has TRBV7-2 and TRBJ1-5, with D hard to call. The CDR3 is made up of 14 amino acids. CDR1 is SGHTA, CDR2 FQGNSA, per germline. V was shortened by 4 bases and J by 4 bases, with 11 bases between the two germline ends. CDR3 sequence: CASSSARGNQPQHF. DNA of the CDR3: TGTGCCAGCAGCTCCGCTCGAGGGAATCAGCCCCAGCATTTT. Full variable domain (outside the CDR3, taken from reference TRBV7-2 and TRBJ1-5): GAGVSQSPSNKVTEKGKDVELRCDPISGHTALYWYRQSLGQGLEFLIYFQGNSAPDKSGLPSDRFSAERTGGSVSTLTIQRTQQEDSAVYLCASSSARGNQPQHFGDGTRLSIL.

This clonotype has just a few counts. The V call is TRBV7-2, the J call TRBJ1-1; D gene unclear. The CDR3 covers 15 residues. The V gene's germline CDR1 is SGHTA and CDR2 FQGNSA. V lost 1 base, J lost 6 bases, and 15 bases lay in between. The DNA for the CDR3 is TGTGCCAGCAGCTTAGGCCCCATCGGAGGGTCTGAAGCTTTCTTT. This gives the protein CASSLGPIGGSEAFF.

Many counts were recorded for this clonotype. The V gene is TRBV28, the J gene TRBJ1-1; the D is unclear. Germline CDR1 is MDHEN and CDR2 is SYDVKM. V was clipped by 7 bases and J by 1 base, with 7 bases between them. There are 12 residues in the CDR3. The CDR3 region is CASKVQNTEAFF. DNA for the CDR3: TGTGCCAGCAAGGTTCAGAACACTGAAGCTTTCTTT.

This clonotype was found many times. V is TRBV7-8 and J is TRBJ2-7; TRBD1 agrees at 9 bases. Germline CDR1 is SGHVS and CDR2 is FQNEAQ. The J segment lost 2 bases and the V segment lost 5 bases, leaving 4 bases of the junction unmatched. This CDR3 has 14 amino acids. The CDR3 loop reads CASSPRTGAYEQYF. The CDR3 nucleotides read TGTGCCAGCAGCCCTAGGACAGGGGCCTACGAGCAGTACTTC.